A single TCR beta chain is shown here with its context. Its antigen is still unknown. Sequencing was performed with immunoSEQ multiplex PCR; in TCRdb, only in-frame clones are kept and a portion is missing. The sample has 8,500 to 10,000 clones, roughly 98% seen once; the top ten hold around 0.25%. Cells defined as naive were viable CD3+CD4+ or CD3+CD8+ and CCR7+CD45RA+CD45RO-CD95-CD27+CD28+. On the day of bone marrow donation, the related graft donor provided peripheral blood. The data were taken from a study of T cells after posttransplantation cyclophosphamide. Per germline, CDR1 LGHNA and CDR2 YSLEER. Trimming removed 2 bases from V and 10 bases from J; junction bases left unmatched: 9. The CDR3 is 14 amino acids. Study-level points and caveats: After PTCy, TRB diversity resembled that of CNI/methotrexate controls.

The specimen sequenced was naive CD4+ T cells sorted from PBMCs. The rearrangement joins TRBV4-3 to TRBJ2-3; 7 bases align to TRBD2. The source is a woman between 55 and 75 years old in good health, CMV-negative, and a related stem cell transplant donor. CDR3 in amino acids: CASSQTPGGGAQYF. Written as DNA, the CDR3 is TGCGCCAGCAGCCAAACCCCGGGTGGGGGGGCGCAGTATTTT.